The present T cell receptor beta chain was sequenced within a study of blood T cell repertoires in COVID-19. In the study overall: COVID-19 samples collected from the United States, Italy and Spain covered acute and convalescent phases. In each case, the material was cDNA or gDNA derived from T cells, B-cell-depleted T cells, or PBMCs.

This CDR3 is built from 13 residues. The germline gives CDR1 SGHTA, CDR2 FQGNSA. With 10 bases removed from V and 3 bases from J, the gap between germline ends came to 15 bases. This clone turned up a few times. The repertoire was sequenced with immunoSEQ multiplex PCR; TCRdb's copy has only in-frame clones and lacks some. The sample yields 90,000 to 120,000 clones, about 80% seen once. The V gene is TRBV7-2, the J gene TRBJ1-1; tentatively, D is TRBD1 (6 bases). The receptor was isolated from a man aged 65 to 79 with acute or convalescent COVID-19. Input material: peripheral blood. CDR3 sequence (DNA): TGTGCCATCTCTAGACAGGCGGACACTGAAGCTTTCTTT. This encodes CAISRQADTEAFF.